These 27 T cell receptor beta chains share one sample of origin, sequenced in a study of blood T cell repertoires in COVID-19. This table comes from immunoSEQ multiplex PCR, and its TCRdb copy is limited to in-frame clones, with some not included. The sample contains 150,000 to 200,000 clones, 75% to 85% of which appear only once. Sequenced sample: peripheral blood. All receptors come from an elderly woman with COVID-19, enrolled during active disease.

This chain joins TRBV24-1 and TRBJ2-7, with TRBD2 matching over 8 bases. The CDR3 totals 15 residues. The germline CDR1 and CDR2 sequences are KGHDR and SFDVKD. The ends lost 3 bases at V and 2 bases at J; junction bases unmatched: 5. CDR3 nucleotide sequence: TGTGCCACCAGTGATAGAAGCGGGAGCCCCTACGAGCAGTACTTC. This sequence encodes CATSDRSGSPYEQYF.

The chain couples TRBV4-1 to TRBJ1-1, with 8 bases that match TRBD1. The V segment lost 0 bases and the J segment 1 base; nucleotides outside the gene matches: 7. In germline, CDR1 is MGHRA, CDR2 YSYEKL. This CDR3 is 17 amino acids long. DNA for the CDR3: TGCGCCAGCAGCCAAGACCCGACAGGGGCGAGGAACACTGAAGCTTTCTTT. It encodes CASSQDPTGARNTEAFF.

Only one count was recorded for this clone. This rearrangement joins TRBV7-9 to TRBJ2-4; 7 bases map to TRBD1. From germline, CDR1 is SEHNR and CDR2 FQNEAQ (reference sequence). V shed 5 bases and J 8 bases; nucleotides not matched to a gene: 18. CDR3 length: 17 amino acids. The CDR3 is CASSPPPTGQARHIQYF. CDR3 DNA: TGTGCCAGCAGCCCTCCTCCGACAGGGCAGGCTAGGCACATTCAGTACTTC. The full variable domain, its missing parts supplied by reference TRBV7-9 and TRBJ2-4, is DTGVSQNPRHKITKRGQNVTFRCDPISEHNRLYWYRQTLGQGPEFLTYFQNEAQLEKSRLLSDRFSAERPKGSFSTLEIQRTEQGDSAMYLCASSPPPTGQARHIQYFGAGTRLSVL.

CDR3 residues: CASSGTTGGNEKLFF. In DNA, the CDR3 is TGTGCCAGCAGCGGAACTACAGGGGGTAATGAAAAACTGTTTTTT. V usage is TRBV9 and J usage is TRBJ1-4, with TRBD1 matching over 8 bases. The J segment lost 4 bases and the V segment lost 3 bases, leaving 5 bases of the junction unmatched. CDR3 length equals 15 residues. Looked up from germline, CDR1 is SGDLS and CDR2 is YYNGEE.

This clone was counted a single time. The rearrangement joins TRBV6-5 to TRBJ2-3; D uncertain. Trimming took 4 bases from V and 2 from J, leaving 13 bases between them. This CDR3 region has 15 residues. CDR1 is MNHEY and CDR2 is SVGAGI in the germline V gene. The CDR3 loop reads CASSSTGSYTDTQYF. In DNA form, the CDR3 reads TGTGCCAGCAGTTCGACTGGCTCTTACACAGATACGCAGTATTTT.

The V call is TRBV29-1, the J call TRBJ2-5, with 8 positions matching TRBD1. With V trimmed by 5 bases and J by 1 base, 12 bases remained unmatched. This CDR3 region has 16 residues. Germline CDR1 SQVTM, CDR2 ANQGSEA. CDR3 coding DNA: TGCAGCGTTATTCCAGAGGACAGGGCGGTCCAAGAGACCCAGTACTTC. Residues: CSVIPEDRAVQETQYF.

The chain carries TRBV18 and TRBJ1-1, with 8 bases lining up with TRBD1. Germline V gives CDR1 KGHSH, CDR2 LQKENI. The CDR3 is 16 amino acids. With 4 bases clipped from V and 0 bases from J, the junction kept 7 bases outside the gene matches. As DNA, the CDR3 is TGTGCCAGCTCACTCTCCCGACAGGGGTTGAACACTGAAGCTTTCTTT. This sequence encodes CASSLSRQGLNTEAFF.

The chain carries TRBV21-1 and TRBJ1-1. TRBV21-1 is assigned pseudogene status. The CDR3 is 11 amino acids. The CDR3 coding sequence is TGTGAAGTGGTAGGGAGCACTGAAGCTTTCTTT. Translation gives CEVVGSTEAFF.

CDR3 sequence: CASSWIGDSYGYTF. In DNA form, the CDR3 reads TGTGCCAGCAGCTGGATAGGGGACAGTTATGGCTACACCTTC. This chain connects TRBV5-5 to TRBJ1-2, with 7 bases fitting TRBD1. Germline lookup yields CDR1 SGHKS and CDR2 YYEKEE (reference sequence). V lost 3 bases, J lost 5 bases, and 7 bases stayed unmatched. This CDR3 has 14 amino acids.

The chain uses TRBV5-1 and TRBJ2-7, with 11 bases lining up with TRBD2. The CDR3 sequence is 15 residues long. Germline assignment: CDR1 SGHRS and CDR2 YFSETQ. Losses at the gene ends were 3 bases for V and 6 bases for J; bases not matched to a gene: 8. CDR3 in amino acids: CASSSLAGGGSEQYF. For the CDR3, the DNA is TGCGCCAGCAGCTCGTTAGCGGGAGGGGGTAGCGAGCAGTACTTC. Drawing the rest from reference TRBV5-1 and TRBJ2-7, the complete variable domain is KAGVTQTPRYLIKTRGQQVTLSCSPISGHRSVSWYQQTPGQGLQFLFEYFSETQRNKGNFPGRFSGRQFSNSRSEMNVSTLELGDSALYLCASSSLAGGGSEQYFGPGTRLTVT.

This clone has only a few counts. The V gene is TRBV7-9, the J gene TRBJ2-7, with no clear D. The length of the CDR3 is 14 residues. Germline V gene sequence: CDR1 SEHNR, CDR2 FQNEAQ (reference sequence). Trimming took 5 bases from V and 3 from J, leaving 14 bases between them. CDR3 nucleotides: TGTGCCAGCAGCGGCGCGCCTAGGATCTACGAGCAGTACTTC. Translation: CASSGAPRIYEQYF.

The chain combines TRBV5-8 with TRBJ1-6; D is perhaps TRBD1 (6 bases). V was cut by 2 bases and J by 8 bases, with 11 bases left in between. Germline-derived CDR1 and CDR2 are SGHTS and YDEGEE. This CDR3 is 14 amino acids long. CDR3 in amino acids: CASSFTQGYSPLHF. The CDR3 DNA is TGTGCCAGCAGCTTTACGCAGGGGTATTCACCCCTCCACTTT.

CDR3 nucleotide sequence: TGTGCCAGCAGCTTAATCCTAGGCGGGGAGCTGTTTTTT. Protein sequence: CASSLILGGELFF. The V gene is TRBV7-9, the J gene TRBJ2-2; no clear D gene. The V gene lost 2 bases and the J gene lost 7 bases, with 8 bases spanning the gap. The germline V gene encodes CDR1 SEHNR and CDR2 FQNEAQ (reference sequence). The CDR3 has 13 amino acids.

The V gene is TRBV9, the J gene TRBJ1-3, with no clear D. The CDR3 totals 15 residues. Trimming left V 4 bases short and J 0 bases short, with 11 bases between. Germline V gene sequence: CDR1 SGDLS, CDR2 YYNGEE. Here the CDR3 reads CASSPEPGSGNTIYF. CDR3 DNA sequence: TGTGCCAGCAGCCCCGAGCCCGGCTCTGGAAACACCATATATTTT. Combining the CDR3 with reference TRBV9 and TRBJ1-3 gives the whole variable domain DSGVTQTPKHLITATGQRVTLRCSPRSGDLSVYWYQQSLDQGLQFLIQYYNGEERAKGNILERFSAQQFPDLHSELNLSSLELGDSALYFCASSPEPGSGNTIYFGEGSWLTVV.

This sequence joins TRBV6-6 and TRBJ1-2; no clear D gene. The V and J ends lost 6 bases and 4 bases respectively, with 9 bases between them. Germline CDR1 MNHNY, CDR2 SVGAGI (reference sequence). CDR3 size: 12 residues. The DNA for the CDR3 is TGTGCCAGCAGCCCTAGTCCCTATGGCTACACCTTC. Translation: CASSPSPYGYTF.

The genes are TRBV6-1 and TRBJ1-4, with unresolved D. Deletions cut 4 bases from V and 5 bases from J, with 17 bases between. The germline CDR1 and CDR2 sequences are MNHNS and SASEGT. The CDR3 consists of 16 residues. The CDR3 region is CASSAQPSTSNEKLFF. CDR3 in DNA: TGTGCCAGCAGTGCCCAACCCTCTACCTCAAATGAAAAACTGTTTTTT.

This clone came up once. Here the CDR3 reads CASSYSHRLNTEAFF. In DNA form, the CDR3 reads TGTGCCAGCAGTTACAGCCACAGACTGAACACTGAAGCTTTCTTT. The genes are TRBV6-5 and TRBJ1-1, with no clear D. With 2 bases removed from V and 0 bases from J, the gap between germline ends came to 10 bases. The CDR3 runs 15 residues. Looked up from germline, CDR1 is MNHEY and CDR2 is SVGAGI.

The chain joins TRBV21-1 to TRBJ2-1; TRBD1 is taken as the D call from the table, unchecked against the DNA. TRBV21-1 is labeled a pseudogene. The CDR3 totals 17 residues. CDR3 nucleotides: TGTGCCAGCCCCTTAAACAGGGATCCGTACTCCTACAATGAGCAGTTCTTC. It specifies CASPLNRDPYSYNEQFF.

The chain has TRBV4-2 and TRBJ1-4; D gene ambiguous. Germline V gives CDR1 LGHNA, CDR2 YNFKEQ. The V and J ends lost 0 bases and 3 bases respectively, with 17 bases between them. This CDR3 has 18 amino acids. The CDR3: CASSQDSLGFGANEKLFF. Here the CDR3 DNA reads TGTGCCAGCAGCCAAGATTCCTTAGGGTTCGGGGCTAATGAAAAACTGTTTTTT.

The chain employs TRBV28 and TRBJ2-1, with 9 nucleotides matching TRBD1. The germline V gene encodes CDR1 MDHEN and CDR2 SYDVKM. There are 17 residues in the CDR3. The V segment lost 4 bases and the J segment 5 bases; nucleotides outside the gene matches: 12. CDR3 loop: CASSSPRGTGSHNEQFF. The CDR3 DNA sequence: TGTGCCAGCAGTTCCCCCCGAGGGACAGGGAGCCACAATGAGCAGTTCTTC.

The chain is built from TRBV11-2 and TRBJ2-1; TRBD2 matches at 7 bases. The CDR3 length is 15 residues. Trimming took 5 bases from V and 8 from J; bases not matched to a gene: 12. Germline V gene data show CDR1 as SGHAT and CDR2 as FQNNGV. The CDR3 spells CASSAGTTLFDEQFF. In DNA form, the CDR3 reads TGTGCCAGCAGCGCCGGGACTACCCTGTTCGATGAGCAGTTCTTC.

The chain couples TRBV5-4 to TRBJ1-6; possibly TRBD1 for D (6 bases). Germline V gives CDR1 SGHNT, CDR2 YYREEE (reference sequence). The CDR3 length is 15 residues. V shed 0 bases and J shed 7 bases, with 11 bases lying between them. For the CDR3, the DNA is TGTGCCAGCAGCTTGGATGGGGGCCAAAATTCACCCCTCCACTTT. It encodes CASSLDGGQNSPLHF.

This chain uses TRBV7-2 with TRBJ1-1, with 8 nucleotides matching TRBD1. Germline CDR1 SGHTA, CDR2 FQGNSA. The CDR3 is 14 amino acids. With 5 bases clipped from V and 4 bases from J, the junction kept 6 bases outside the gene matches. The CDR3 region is CASSLGQGRTEAFF. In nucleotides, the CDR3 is TGTGCCAGCAGCCTAGGACAGGGACGCACTGAAGCTTTCTTT.

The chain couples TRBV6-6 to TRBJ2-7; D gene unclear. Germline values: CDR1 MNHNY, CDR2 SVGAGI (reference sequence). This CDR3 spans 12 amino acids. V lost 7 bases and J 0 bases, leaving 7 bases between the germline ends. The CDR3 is CASMRSSYEQYF. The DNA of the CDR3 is TGTGCCAGCATGCGGTCCTCCTACGAGCAGTACTTC.

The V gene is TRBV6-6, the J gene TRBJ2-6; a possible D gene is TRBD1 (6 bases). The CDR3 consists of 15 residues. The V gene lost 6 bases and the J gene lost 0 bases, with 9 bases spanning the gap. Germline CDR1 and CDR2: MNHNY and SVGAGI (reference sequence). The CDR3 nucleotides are TGTGCCAGCAGGGACAGTTCCTCTGGGGCCAACGTCCTGACTTTC. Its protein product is CASRDSSSGANVLTF.

CDR3 residues: CASTPRLARLGELFF. The CDR3 nucleotides read TGTGCCAGCACCCCCCGACTAGCGAGATTAGGGGAGCTGTTTTTT. This rearrangement joins TRBV5-6 to TRBJ2-2; 8 nucleotides agree with TRBD2. The CDR3 extends over 15 amino acids. V shed 6 bases, J shed 8 bases, and the junction held 12 bases outside the gene matches. From germline, CDR1 is SGHDT and CDR2 YYEEEE. The whole variable domain, remainder taken from reference TRBV5-6 and TRBJ2-2, is DAGVTQSPTHLIKTRGQQVTLRCSPKSGHDTVSWYQQALGQGPQFIFQYYEEEERQRGNFPDRFSGHQFPNYSSELNVNALLLGDSALYLCASTPRLARLGELFFGEGSRLTVL.

The CDR3 DNA reads as TGTGCCTCCAGCAGGCGGGATGGCTACACCTTC. Protein product: CASSRRDGYTF. V usage is TRBV6-6 and J usage is TRBJ1-2, with D hard to call. The CDR3 length is 11 residues. The V and J ends lost 11 bases and 6 bases respectively, with 13 bases between them. Germline CDR1 is MNHNY and CDR2 is SVGAGI (reference sequence).